This section outlines one T cell receptor (beta chain) sequence together with its context. Original data processing: For nucleated cells, counts were estimated from reference gene primer amplification. TCRdb's copy holds only in-frame clones and misses some; the assay was immunoSEQ multiplex PCR. Clone size and the V and J calls come from that table; the DNA yielded D and trimming. In the table there are about 120,000 clones, 85% to 90% of which are singletons. These data belong to a study of blood T cell repertoires in COVID-19. Study information: The United States, Italy and Spain provided the acute and convalescent COVID-19 samples. In each case, the material was cDNA or gDNA derived from T cells, B-cell-depleted T cells, or PBMCs.

The CDR3 length is 13 residues. The V gene lost 5 bases and the J gene lost 4 bases, with 9 bases spanning the gap. Germline CDR1 reads SNHLY; CDR2 reads FYNNEI. This chain links TRBV2 with TRBJ1-5; D is unclear. The TCR was taken from a woman aged 45 to 65 with acute or convalescent COVID-19. Input material: peripheral blood. The CDR3 DNA reads as TGTGCCAGCAGTCTGGTAGAAAATCAGCCCCAGCATTTT. Its protein product is CASSLVENQPQHF. The complete variable domain, with remaining parts taken from reference TRBV2 and TRBJ1-5, reads EPEVTQTPSHQVTQMGQEVILRCVPISNHLYFYWYRQILGQKVEFLVSFYNNEISEKSEIFDDQFSVERPDGSNFTLKIRSTKLEDSAMYFCASSLVENQPQHFGDGTRLSIL.